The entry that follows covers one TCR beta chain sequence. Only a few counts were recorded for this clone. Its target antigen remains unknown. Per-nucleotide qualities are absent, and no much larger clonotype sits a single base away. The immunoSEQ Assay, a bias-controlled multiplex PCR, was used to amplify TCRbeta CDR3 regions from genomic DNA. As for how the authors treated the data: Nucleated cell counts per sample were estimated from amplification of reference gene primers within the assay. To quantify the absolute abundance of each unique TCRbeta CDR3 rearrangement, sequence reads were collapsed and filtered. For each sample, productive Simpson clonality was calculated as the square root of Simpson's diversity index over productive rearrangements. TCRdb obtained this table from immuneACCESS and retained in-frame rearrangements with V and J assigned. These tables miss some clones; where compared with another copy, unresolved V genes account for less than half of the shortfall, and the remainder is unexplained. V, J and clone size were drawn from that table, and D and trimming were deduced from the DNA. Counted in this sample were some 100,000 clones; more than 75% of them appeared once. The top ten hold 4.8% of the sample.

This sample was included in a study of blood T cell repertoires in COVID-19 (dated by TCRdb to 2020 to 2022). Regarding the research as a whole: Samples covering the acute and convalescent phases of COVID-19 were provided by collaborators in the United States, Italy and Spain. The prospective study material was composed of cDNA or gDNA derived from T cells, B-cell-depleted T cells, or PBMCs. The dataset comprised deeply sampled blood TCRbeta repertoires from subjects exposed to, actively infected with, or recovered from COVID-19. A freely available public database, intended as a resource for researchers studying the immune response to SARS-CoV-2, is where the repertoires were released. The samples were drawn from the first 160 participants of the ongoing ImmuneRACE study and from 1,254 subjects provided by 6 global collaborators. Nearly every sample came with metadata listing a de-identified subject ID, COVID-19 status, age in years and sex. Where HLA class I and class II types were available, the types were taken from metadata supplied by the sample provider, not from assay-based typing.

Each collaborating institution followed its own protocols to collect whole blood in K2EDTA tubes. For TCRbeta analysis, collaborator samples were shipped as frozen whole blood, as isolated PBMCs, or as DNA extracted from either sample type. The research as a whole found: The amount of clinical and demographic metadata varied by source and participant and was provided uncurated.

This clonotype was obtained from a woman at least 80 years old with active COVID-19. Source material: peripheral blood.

The CDR3 reads as follows: CASSRTRQGHGYTF. The nucleotide sequence reads TGTGCCAGCAGTCGAACCCGACAGGGGCATGGCTACACCTTC. The rearranged segments are TRBV6-5 and TRBJ1-2, with 8 middle bases fitting TRBD1. The CDR1 and CDR2 encoded by the germline V gene are MNHEY and SVGAGI. The CDR3 measures 14 amino acids from cysteine to phenylalanine. Only the CDR3 portion is preserved as DNA: 42 bases, with reading frame beginning at the first base. Trimming removed 5 bases from V and 6 bases from J; the gene matches leave 8 bases unexplained.